The 12 T cell receptor beta chains below were found in one sample sequenced in a study of early T cells in non-severe SARS-CoV-2 infection. TCRdb re-derived calls from the 5' RACE reads in MiXCR, one entry per CDR3 protein. Among about 83,000 distinct CDR3 sequences listed, 10% were seen once. This specimen was whole blood, taken at baseline. Receptors originate from an adult who was a healthcare worker with PCR-confirmed SARS-CoV-2 infection or an uninfected control (not recorded which).

This clonotype has just a few counts. The rearrangement links TRBV10-1 to TRBJ2-3, with 8 positions matching TRBD2. The CDR3 contains 16 residues. Germline V gene lookup returns CDR1 WNHNN and CDR2 SYGVQD (reference sequence). Trimming at V came to 3 bases and at J to 3 bases, leaving 8 bases not matched to a gene. The CDR3 region is CASSETTSGATDTQYF. CDR3 coding DNA: TGCGCCAGCAGTGAAACTACTAGCGGAGCAACAGATACGCAGTATTTT.

This clonotype was seen a handful of times. CDR3 protein: CASSAGNTEAFF. The CDR3 DNA reads as TGTGCCAGCAGTGCGGGGAACACTGAAGCTTTCTTT. This sequence joins TRBV2 and TRBJ1-1; no clear D gene. V shed 4 bases and J shed 1 base, with 4 bases lying between them. CDR3 length: 12 amino acids. The germline CDR1 and CDR2 sequences are SNHLY and FYNNEI.

The table lists this clonotype with a few counts. The chain joins TRBV20-1 to TRBJ2-1; D gene ambiguous. Germline values: CDR1 DFQATT, CDR2 SNEGSKA (reference sequence). V was trimmed by 3 bases and J by 0 bases, leaving 9 bases between them. The CDR3 contains 14 residues. The CDR3 here is CSASNPSSYNEQFF. The CDR3 DNA follows: TGCAGTGCTAGTAACCCCAGCTCCTACAATGAGCAGTTCTTC.

This clonotype occurred many times. The rearrangement uses TRBV28 and TRBJ1-1; 10 bases are a match to TRBD1. Germline V lookup: CDR1 MDHEN, CDR2 SYDVKM. The CDR3 is 14 residues long. J lost 5 bases, V lost 6 bases, and 6 bases had no gene match. The CDR3 protein is CASSPTGGRTEAFF. The CDR3 nucleotides read TGTGCCAGCAGCCCGACAGGGGGCCGGACTGAAGCTTTCTTT. The complete variable domain, with remaining parts taken from reference TRBV28 and TRBJ1-1, reads DVKVTQSSRYLVKRTGEKVFLECVQDMDHENMFWYRQDPGLGLRLIYFSYDVKMKEKGDIPEGYSVSREKKERFSLILESASTNQTSMYLCASSPTGGRTEAFFGQGTRLTVV.

This sequence joins TRBV7-2 and TRBJ1-4; 7 bases agree with TRBD1. The germline gives CDR1 SGHTA, CDR2 FQGNSA. V lost 3 bases to trimming and J lost 4 bases; unmatched junction nucleotides: 5. The CDR3 runs 15 residues. The CDR3 DNA reads as TGTGCCAGCAGCTTCCGGGACAGTTATAATGAAAAACTGTTTTTT. It is translated as CASSFRDSYNEKLFF.

V is TRBV2 and J is TRBJ2-7, with unresolved D. V was shortened by 1 base and J by 2 bases, with 9 bases between the two germline ends. Germline values: CDR1 SNHLY, CDR2 FYNNEI. The CDR3 is made up of 14 amino acids. The CDR3 sequence is CASSEGATAYEQYF. DNA of the CDR3: TGTGCCAGCAGTGAAGGGGCGACGGCCTACGAGCAGTACTTC. Filled out from reference TRBV2 and TRBJ2-7, the complete variable domain reads EPEVTQTPSHQVTQMGQEVILRCVPISNHLYFYWYRQILGQKVEFLVSFYNNEISEKSEIFDDQFSVERPDGSNFTLKIRSTKLEDSAMYFCASSEGATAYEQYFGPGTRLTVT.

This clonotype showed up just a few times. This chain links TRBV10-3 with TRBJ1-6; weak D call: TRBD1 (5 bases). The CDR3 totals 14 residues. Germline V lookup: CDR1 ENHRY, CDR2 SYGVKD. With 2 bases removed from V and 7 bases from J, the gap between germline ends came to 9 bases. CDR3 loop: CAISERQTNSPLHF. Written as DNA, the CDR3 is TGTGCCATCAGTGAGAGACAGACCAATTCACCCCTCCACTTT.

This clonotype showed up many times. V is TRBV20-1 and J is TRBJ2-1; 7 bases fit TRBD2. Trimming cost V 3 bases and J 4 bases; bases outside gene matches: 6. The germline gives CDR1 DFQATT, CDR2 SNEGSKA (reference sequence). The CDR3 runs 14 residues. Here the CDR3 reads CSARGGAGYNEQFF. In DNA form, the CDR3 reads TGCAGTGCTAGGGGAGGGGCAGGATACAATGAGCAGTTCTTC.

This clonotype occurred many times. V and J are TRBV7-9 and TRBJ2-7; the D gene is possibly TRBD1 (5 bases). The CDR3 runs 13 residues. Trimming stripped 7 bases from V and 6 bases from J, with 16 bases between. The germline CDR1 and CDR2 sequences are SEHNR and FQNEAQ (reference sequence). The CDR3 DNA reads as TGTGCCAGCACTGGACAAGGAGCAGGCGAGCAGTACTTC. Protein sequence: CASTGQGAGEQYF.

This chain's CDR3 is CSASSGATQYF. The CDR3 DNA reads as TGCAGTGCTTCTTCAGGGGCGACCCAGTACTTC. The chain carries TRBV20-1 and TRBJ2-5, with a possible D match to TRBD1 (6 bases). Per the germline V gene, CDR1 is DFQATT and CDR2 is SNEGSKA (reference sequence). Trimming left V 5 bases short and J 7 bases short, with 11 bases between. This CDR3 region has 11 residues.

The chain uses TRBV10-3 and TRBJ2-2; D is possibly TRBD2 (6 bases). Per germline, CDR1 ENHRY and CDR2 SYGVKD. The V end was cut by 7 bases, the J end by 2 bases, with 11 bases between. This CDR3 spans 14 amino acids. The CDR3 here is CAITGTLNTGELFF. The DNA of the CDR3 is TGTGCCATCACCGGGACTCTTAACACCGGGGAGCTGTTTTTT.

This clonotype was found many times. The chain is built from TRBV28 and TRBJ2-1, with 8 nucleotides matching TRBD2. This CDR3 is 15 amino acids long. Germline CDR1 and CDR2: MDHEN and SYDVKM. The trim removed 6 bases at V and 0 bases at J, leaving 4 bases unmatched. CDR3 residues: CASRTSGSSYNEQFF. The CDR3, as DNA: TGTGCCAGCAGGACAAGCGGGAGCTCCTACAATGAGCAGTTCTTC.